This record looks at one T cell receptor beta chain sequence and its context. TCRdb independently ran MiXCR on the 5' RACE reads; one entry per CDR3 protein. The data show some 43,000 distinct CDR3 sequences, approximately 20% seen once. The data stem from a study of chronic HIV infection and antiretroviral therapy. The CDR3 is 15 amino acids. CDR1 MDHEN and CDR2 SYDVKM come from the germline V gene. V gave up 3 bases and J gave up 0 bases, with 9 bases separating them. The clonotype comes from an adult who had HIV and had not received antiretroviral therapy, or was an uninfected healthy control (not recorded which). This chain links TRBV28 with TRBJ2-4; D possibly corresponds to TRBD2 (6 bases). The sequencing sample was made of peripheral blood. The CDR3 region is CASSFVGGAKNIQYF. The CDR3 DNA reads as TGTGCCAGCAGTTTTGTCGGGGGAGCCAAAAACATTCAGTACTTC. Using reference TRBV28 and TRBJ2-4 for the parts outside the CDR3, the full variable domain is DVKVTQSSRYLVKRTGEKVFLECVQDMDHENMFWYRQDPGLGLRLIYFSYDVKMKEKGDIPEGYSVSREKKERFSLILESASTNQTSMYLCASSFVGGAKNIQYFGAGTRLSVL.